The table lists the clone carrying this TCR beta chain with many counts. The data originate from a study of regulatory T cells in long-lasting Graves disease. From germline, CDR1 is MDHEN and CDR2 SYDVKM. V lost 5 bases to trimming and J lost 2 bases; unmatched junction nucleotides: 8. The CDR3 consists of 16 residues. Combining iRepertoire HTBI primers with Arm-PCR of CDR3 regions, the authors built TCR beta libraries. TCRdb redid the calling of the multiplex PCR reads with MiXCR, one entry per CDR3 protein. The table lists fewer than 400,000 distinct CDR3 sequences, less than 25% of them singletons, with less than 25% in the top ten. The time point is: persistent/refractory GD, antithyroid drugs over 5 years with positive TRAb. PBMC RNA was the source of the TCR library.

The sample was peripheral blood mononuclear cells (PBMCs), taken when the disease was refractory, from a patient treated with antithyroid drugs. The chain has TRBV28 and TRBJ1-5; the match to TRBD1 covers 8 bases. The origin of this receptor is a female donor with Graves disease. CDR3 sequence reads: CASSLLRGLGNQPQHF. Written as DNA, the CDR3 is TGTGCCAGCAGTCTACTCAGGGGGCTGGGCAATCAGCCCCAGCATTTT.